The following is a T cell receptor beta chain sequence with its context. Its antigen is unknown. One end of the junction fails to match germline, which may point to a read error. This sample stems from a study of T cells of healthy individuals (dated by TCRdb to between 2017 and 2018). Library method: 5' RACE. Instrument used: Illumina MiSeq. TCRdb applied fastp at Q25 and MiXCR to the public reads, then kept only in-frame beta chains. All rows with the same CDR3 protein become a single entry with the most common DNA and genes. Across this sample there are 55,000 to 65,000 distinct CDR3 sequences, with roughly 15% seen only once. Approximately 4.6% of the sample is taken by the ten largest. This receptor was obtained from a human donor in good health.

CDR3 sequence: CASSQGLTGTDQTQHF. The bases are TGTGCCAGCAGCCAAGGGTTGACAGGGACGGATCAGACCCAGCATTTT. The chain is assembled from TRBV4-2 and TRBJ1-5, with TRBD1 identical over 7 junction bases. Inclusive of the bounding cysteine and phenylalanine, the CDR3 is 16 residues long. Kept here is only the CDR3 DNA, which spans 48 bases and is read in frame from base 1. From a lookup of the germline V gene, CDR1 and CDR2 are LGHNA and YNFKEQ.